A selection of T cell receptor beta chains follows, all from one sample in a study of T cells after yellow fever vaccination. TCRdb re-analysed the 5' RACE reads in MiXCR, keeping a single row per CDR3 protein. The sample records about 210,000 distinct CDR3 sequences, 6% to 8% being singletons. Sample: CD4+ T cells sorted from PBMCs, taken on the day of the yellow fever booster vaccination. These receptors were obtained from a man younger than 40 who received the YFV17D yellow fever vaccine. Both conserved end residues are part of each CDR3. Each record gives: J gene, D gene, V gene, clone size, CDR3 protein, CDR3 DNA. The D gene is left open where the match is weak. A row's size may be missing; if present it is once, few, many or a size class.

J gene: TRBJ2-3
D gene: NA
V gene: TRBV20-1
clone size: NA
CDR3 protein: CSAGGTDSTDTQYF
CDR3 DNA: TGCAGTGCCGGCGGGACAGATAGCACAGATACGCAGTATTTT

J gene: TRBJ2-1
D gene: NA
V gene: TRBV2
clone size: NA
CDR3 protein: CACSRAGTATSVANEQFF
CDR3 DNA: TGTGCCTGCAGCCGTGCCGGGACGGCGACGTCGGTCGCCAATGAGCAGTTCTTC

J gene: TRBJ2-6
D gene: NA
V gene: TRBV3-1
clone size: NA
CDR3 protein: CASSQDHPGARSGANVLTF
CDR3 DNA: TGTGCCAGCAGCCAAGATCATCCAGGGGCCCGCTCTGGGGCCAACGTCCTGACTTTC

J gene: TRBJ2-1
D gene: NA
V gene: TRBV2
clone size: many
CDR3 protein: CASSLRRGTPFEQFF
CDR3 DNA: TGTGCCAGCAGTCTACGGCGAGGAACTCCATTTGAGCAGTTCTTC

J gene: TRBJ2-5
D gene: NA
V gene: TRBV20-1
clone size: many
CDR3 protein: CSARWGSRAGETQYF
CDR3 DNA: TGCAGTGCTAGATGGGGTAGCAGGGCTGGCGAGACCCAGTACTTC

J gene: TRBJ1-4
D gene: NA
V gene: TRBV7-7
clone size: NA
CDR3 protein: CAIQRLATNEKLFF
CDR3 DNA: TGTGCCATACAACGGCTTGCAACTAATGAAAAACTGTTTTTT

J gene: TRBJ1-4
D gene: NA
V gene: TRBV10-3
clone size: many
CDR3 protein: CAIRGYLGDEKLFF
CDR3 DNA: TGTGCCATCCGGGGCTACCTTGGGGATGAAAAACTGTTTTTT

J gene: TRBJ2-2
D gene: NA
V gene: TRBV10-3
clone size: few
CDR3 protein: CAISELLDGELFF
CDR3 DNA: TGTGCCATCAGTGAGTTGTTGGACGGGGAGCTGTTTTTT

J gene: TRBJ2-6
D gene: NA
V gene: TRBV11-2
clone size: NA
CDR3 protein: CASSLFVRGGSSSGANVLTF
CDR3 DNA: TGTGCCAGCAGCTTATTTGTCCGGGGTGGTTCGTCGTCTGGGGCCAACGTCCTGACTTTC

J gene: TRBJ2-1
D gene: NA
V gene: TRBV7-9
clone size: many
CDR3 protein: CASSARGSYNEQFF
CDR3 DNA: TGTGCCAGCAGCGCCAGGGGATCCTACAATGAGCAGTTCTTC

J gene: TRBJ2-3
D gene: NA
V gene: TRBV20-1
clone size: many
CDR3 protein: CSARRNVGDTQYF
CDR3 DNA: TGCAGTGCTAGACGGAACGTCGGAGATACGCAGTATTTT

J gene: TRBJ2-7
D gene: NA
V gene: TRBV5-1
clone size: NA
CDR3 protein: CASSHGLSTYEQYF
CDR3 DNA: TGCGCCAGCAGCCACGGACTGTCTACCTACGAGCAGTACTTC

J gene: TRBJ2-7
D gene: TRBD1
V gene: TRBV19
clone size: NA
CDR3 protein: CASRKDRGSYEQYF
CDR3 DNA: TGTGCCAGTAGGAAAGACAGGGGTTCCTACGAGCAGTACTTC